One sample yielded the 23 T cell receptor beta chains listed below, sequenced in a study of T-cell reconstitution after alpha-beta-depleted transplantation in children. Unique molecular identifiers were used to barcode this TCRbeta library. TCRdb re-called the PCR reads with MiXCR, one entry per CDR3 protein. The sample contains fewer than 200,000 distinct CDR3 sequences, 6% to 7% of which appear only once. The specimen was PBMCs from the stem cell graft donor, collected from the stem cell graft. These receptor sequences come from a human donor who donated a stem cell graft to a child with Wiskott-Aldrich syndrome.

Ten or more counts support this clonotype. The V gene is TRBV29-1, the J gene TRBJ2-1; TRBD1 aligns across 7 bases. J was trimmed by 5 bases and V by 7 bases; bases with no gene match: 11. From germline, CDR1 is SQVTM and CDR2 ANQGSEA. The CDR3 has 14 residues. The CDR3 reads CSAPKWDRNNEQFF. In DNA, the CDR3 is TGCAGCGCACCTAAATGGGACAGAAACAATGAGCAGTTCTTC.

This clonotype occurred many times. CDR3 region: CSVKRQITEAFF. Here the CDR3 DNA reads TGCAGTGTTAAAAGACAGATCACTGAAGCTTTCTTT. The V gene is TRBV20-1, the J gene TRBJ1-1; TRBD1 might be the D (5 bases). From germline, CDR1 is DFQATT and CDR2 SNEGSKA (reference sequence). The CDR3 covers 12 residues. The ends were cut back, 7 bases at V and 4 bases at J, with 13 bases in the middle.

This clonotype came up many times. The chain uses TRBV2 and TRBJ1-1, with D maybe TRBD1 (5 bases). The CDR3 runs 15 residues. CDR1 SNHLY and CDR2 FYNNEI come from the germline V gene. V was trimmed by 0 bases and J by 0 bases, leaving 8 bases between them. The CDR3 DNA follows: TGTGCCAGCAGTGAAGCGACAGCCGTGAACACTGAAGCTTTCTTT. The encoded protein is CASSEATAVNTEAFF.

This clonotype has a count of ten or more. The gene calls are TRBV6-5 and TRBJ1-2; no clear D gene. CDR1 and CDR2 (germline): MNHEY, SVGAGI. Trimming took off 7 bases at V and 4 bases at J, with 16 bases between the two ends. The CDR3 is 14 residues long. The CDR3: CASTSTDGPYGYTF. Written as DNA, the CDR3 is TGTGCCAGCACATCAACGGACGGCCCCTATGGCTACACCTTC.

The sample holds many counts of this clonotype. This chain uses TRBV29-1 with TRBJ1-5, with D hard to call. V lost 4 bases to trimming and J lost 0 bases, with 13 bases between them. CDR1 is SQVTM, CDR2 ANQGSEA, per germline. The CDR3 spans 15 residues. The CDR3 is CSVVLGRDSNQPQHF. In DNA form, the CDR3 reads TGCAGCGTTGTGTTGGGGAGGGATAGCAATCAGCCCCAGCATTTT.

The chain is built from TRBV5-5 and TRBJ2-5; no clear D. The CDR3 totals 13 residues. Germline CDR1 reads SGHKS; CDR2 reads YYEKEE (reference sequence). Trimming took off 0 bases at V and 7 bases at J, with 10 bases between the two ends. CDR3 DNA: TGTGCCAGCAGCTTGGATCGGAGAGGGACCCAGTACTTC. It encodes CASSLDRRGTQYF.

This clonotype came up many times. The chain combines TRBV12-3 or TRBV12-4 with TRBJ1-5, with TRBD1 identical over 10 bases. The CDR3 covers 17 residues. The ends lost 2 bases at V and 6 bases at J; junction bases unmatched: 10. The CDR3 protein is CASSLSGLGTGVQPQHF. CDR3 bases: TGTGCCAGCAGTTTAAGTGGATTGGGGACAGGGGTTCAGCCCCAGCATTTT.

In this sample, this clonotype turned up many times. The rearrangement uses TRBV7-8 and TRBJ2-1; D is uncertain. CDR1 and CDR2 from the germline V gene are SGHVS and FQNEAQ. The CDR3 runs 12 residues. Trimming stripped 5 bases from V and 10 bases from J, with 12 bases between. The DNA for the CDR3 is TGTGCCAGCAGCAGCAGTCGTAGGGAGCAGTTCTTC. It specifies CASSSSRREQFF.

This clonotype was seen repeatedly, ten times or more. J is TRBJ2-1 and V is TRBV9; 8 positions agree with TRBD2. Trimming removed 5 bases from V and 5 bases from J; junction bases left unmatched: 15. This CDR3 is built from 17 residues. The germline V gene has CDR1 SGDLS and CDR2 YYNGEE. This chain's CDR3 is CASSLGGLAGINNEQFF. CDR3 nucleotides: TGTGCCAGCAGTCTAGGGGGGTTAGCGGGAATCAACAATGAGCAGTTCTTC.

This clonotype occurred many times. CDR3 loop: CSASEVLRGGEKLFF. Here the CDR3 DNA reads TGCAGTGCTAGTGAAGTTTTGAGGGGCGGTGAAAAACTGTTTTTT. The chain links TRBV20-1 to TRBJ1-4; perhaps TRBD1 as D (5 bases). This CDR3 region has 15 residues. The V and J ends lost 3 bases and 7 bases respectively, with 18 bases between them. The germline CDR1 and CDR2 sequences are DFQATT and SNEGSKA (reference sequence).

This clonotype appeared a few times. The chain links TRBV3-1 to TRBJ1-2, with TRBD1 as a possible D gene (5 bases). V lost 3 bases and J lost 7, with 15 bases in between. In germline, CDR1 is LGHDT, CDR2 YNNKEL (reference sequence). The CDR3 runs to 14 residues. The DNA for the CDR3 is TGTGCCAGCAGCCAGGAGGCCGCTGGGGGTGGCTACACCTTC. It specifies CASSQEAAGGGYTF.

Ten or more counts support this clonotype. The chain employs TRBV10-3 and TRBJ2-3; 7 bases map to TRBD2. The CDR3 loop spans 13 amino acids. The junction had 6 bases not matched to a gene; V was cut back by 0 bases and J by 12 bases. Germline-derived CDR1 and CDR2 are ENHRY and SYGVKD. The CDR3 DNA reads TGTGCCATCAGTGAGTCGGCGGGAGTCCCCCAGTATTTT. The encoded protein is CAISESAGVPQYF.

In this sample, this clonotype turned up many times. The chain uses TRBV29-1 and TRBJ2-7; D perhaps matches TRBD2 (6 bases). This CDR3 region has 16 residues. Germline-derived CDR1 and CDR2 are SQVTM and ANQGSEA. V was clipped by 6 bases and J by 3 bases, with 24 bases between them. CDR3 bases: TGCAGCGTCAGAGCTCGGAGGGCACAACCAGACTACGAGCAGTACTTC. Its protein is CSVRARRAQPDYEQYF.

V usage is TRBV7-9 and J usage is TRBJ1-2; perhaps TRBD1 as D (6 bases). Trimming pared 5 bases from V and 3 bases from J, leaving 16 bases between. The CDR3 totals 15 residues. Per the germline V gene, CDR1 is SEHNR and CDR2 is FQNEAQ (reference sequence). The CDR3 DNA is TGTGCCAGCAGCAGGGGACAACCGGGAGACTATGGCTACACCTTC. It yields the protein CASSRGQPGDYGYTF.

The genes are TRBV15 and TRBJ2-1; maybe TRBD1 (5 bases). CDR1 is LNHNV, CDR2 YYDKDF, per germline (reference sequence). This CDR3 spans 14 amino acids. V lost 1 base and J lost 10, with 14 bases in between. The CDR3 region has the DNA TGTGCCACCAGCAGAGGGGGCCCTAGGTCGGAGCAGTTCTTC. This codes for CATSRGGPRSEQFF.

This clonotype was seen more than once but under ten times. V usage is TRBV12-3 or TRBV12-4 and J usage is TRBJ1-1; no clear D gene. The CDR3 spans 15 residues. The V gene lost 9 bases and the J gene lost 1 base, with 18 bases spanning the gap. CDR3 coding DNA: TGTGCCAGTCGGGCTTTCGGCACCCCGAACACTGAAGCTTTCTTT. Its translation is CASRAFGTPNTEAFF.

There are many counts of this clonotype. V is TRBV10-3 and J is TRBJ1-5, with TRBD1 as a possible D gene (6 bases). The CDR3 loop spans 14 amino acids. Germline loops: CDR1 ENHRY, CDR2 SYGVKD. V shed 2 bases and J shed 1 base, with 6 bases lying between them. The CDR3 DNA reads TGTGCCATCAGTGAGGGACAGAGCAATCAGCCCCAGCATTTT. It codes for CAISEGQSNQPQHF.

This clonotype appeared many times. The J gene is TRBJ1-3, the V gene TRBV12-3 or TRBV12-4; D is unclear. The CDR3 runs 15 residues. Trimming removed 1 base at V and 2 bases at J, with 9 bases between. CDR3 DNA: TGTGCCAGCAGTTTAGTCTTGGGCGCTGGAAACACCATATATTTT. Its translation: CASSLVLGAGNTIYF.

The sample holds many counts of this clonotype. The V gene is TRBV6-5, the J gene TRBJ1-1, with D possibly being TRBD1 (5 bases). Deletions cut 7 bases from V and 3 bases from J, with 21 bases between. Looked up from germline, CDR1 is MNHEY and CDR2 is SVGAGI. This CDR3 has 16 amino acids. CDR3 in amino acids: CASNPVQGLSDTEAFF. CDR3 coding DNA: TGTGCCAGCAACCCTGTCCAGGGTTTGTCTGACACTGAAGCTTTCTTT.

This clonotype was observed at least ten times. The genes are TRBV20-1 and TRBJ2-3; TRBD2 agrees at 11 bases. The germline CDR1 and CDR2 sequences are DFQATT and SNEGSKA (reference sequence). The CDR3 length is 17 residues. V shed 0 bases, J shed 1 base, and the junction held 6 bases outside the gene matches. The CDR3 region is CSARDPSGRTGTDTQYF. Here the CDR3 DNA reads TGCAGTGCTAGAGATCCTAGCGGGAGGACCGGCACAGATACGCAGTATTTT.

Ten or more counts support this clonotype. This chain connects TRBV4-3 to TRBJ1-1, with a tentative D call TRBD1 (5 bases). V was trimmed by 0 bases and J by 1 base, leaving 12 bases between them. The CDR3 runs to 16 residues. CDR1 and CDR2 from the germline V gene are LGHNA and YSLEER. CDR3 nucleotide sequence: TGCGCCAGCAGCCAAGATCGGAGGGGCCCGAACACTGAAGCTTTCTTT. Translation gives CASSQDRRGPNTEAFF.

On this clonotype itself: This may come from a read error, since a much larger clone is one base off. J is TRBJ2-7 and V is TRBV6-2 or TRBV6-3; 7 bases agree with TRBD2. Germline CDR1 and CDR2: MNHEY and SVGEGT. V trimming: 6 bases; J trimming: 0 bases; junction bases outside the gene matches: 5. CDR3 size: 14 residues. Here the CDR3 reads CASRTSRNSYEQYF. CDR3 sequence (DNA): TGTGCCAGCAGGACTAGCCGAAACTCCTACGAGCAGTACTTC.

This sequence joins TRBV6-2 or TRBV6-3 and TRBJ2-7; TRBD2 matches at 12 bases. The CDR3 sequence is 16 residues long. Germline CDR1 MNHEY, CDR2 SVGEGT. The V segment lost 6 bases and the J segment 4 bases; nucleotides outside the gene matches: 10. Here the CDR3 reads CASSSPTSGRKYEQYF. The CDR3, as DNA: TGTGCCAGCAGCTCGCCTACTAGCGGGAGGAAATACGAGCAGTACTTC.